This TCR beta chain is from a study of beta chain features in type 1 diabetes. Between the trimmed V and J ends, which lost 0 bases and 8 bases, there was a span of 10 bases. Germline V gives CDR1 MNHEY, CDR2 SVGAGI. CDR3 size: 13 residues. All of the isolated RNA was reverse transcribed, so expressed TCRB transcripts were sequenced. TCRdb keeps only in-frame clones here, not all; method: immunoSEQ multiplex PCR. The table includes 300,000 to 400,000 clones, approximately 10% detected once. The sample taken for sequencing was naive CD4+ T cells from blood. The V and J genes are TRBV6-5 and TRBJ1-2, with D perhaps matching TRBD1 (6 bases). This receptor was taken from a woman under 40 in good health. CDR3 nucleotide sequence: TGTGCCAGCAGTTACTCCTATGGGACAGGCTACACCTTC. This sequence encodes CASSYSYGTGYTF.